The text below deals with one TCR beta chain. The antigen it binds to is not known. The record has no base qualities; no much larger clone is one base away. This record comes from a study of shared clonotypes between healthy human individuals (TCRdb year 2020). Some background on the complete study: The cohort comprised a couple of women and a few men aged 18 to 49 years. For each donor, three plates each were used for CD4 naive and CD4 memory, two plates were used for CD8 naive, and one plate was used for CD8 memory. To estimate repertoire size and how much clonotypes are shared between individuals, the study performed deep sequencing of blood TCR repertoires from a few healthy adults. To increase sequencing depth and limit assay-specific biases, TCR repertoire library preparation and sequencing were carried out by different laboratories using diverse techniques. Between about 0.94 and 10 billion PBMCs per donor were obtained by leukapheresis.

Using the deep immunoSEQ assay, multiplex PCR amplified TCR CDR3 regions from genomic DNA. Extracted genomic DNA from each cell subset was spread evenly across all wells of several immunoSEQ 96-well plates, with each plate serving as a replicate. For sorted subsets, approximately 190 ng of genomic DNA, equivalent to 25,000 to 35,000 T cell genomes, went into each replicate PCR. Purified libraries were measured with a Qubit 3.0 fluorometer, size-checked on a Bioanalyzer 2100, and measured again with the KAPA Library Quantification kit. A separate single-read 150-cycle Illumina NextSeq 550 flow cell was used to sequence each immunoSEQ 96-well plate. For the original study's pipeline: Because the immunoSEQ output held only junctional sequences and lacked quality scores, the filtering could not match the filtering applied to full-length reads. Sequences were annotated with PyIR, a Python wrapper for IgBLAST v1.9, using IMGT germline references to assign V/J genes and CDR3. Any read was removed if the V/J assignment was weak (E-value above 1e-6), the CDR3 was missing, or the read contained stop codons, out-of-frame junctions, or ambiguous translated residues. V3J clonotypes were defined by identical inferred V gene, J gene, and CDR3 amino acid sequence. Percentage overlap between repertoires was calculated by dividing the number of shared unique clonotypes by the size of the smaller repertoire. Repertoire richness was assessed with RTK rarefaction, the Chao1 estimator, and Recon v2.1 estimates of unobserved clonotypes. For all TCRbeta clonotypes obtained by the gDNA method from a few donors, generation probabilities were computed with OLGA. The clones in this table, taken by TCRdb from immuneACCESS, are in-frame only. Not every clone is retained; where verified, under half of the shortfall comes from an unresolved V gene, and the cause of the rest is unknown. D and trimming come from the DNA, and the V and J calls and clone size come from that table. The sample table holds about 1.1 million clones, of which about four fifths were seen once. 0.6% to 0.7% of the sample belongs to the ten largest clones.

On the study overall, not on this receptor specifically: Compared with non-shared clonotypes, clonotypes shared by all four sorted-subset donors had higher generation probabilities. Sampling was limited to blood, and TCR repertoires in tissue likely differ from TCR repertoires in blood. Naive subsets generally had larger estimated clonotype richness than memory subsets. Incomplete sequencing was indicated by rarefaction of sorted-subset datasets, despite the large sequencing depth. Based on pairwise subsampling, the degree of clonotype sharing among donors was expected to be affected by sequencing depth. When a handful of donors were compared, the shared fraction of clonotypes was around 4.6% for naive CD4, roughly 3.4% for naive CD8, roughly 2.5% for memory CD4, and roughly 0.43% for memory CD8. The small number of donors limited the genetic and exposure-history diversity represented.

Clipping removes 8 bases from V and 3 bases from J, with 1 as the unmatched junction base count. Taken from cysteine to phenylalanine, the CDR3 has 13 residues. Solely the CDR3 DNA is kept, with 39 bases framed from the first base. From the germline V gene, CDR1 is MNHEY and CDR2 is SVGAGI. Donors were healthy HIV-negative adults with no recently reported acute infections or vaccinations. All donors were Caucasian adults living in Nashville, Tennessee, USA. CD4+ T cells were enriched by magnetic negative selection, after which naive cells were positively selected on CD45RA and the negative fraction was taken as the memory subset. After blood collection by leukapheresis, PBMCs were isolated using Ficoll-Histopaque density gradient centrifugation and then cryopreserved in the vapor phase of liquid nitrogen. Analytical flow cytometry was used to check the purity and quantity of each magnetically sorted T cell population. Genomic DNA was isolated from every sorted fraction and measured by UV absorbance on a Nanodrop 2000c.

The clonotype originates from a man in his late teens or twenties in good health. Some clones in this sample may be carry-over from other donors' samples. The V and J segments used are TRBV6-5 and TRBJ1-4; TRBD1 matches 9 bases in the middle. Sequenced input: memory CD4+ T cells from PBMCs. The sample's cell subset or site label is to be understood as: CD45RA-negative fraction. Here the CDR3 is given as CASRDRANEKLFF. The nucleotide sequence is TGTGCCAGCCGGGACAGGGCTAATGAAAAACTGTTTTTT.